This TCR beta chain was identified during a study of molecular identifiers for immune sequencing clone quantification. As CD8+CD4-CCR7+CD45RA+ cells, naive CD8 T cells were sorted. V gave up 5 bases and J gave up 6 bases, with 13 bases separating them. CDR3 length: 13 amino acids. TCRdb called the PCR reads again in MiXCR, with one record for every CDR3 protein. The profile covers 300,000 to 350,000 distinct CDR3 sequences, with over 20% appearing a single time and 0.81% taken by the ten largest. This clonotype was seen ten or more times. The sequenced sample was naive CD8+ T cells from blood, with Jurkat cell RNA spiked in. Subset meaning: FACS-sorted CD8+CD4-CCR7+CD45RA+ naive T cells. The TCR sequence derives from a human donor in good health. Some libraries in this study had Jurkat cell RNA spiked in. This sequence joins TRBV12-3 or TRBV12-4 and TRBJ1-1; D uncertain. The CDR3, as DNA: TGTGCCAGCAGTCGCAGACCGGATCCTGAAGCTTTCTTT. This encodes CASSRRPDPEAFF.